A selection of T cell receptor beta chains follows, all from one sample in a study of shared T cell receptors in the human thymus. The data were produced by immunoSEQ multiplex PCR, yet TCRdb's version contains in-frame clones alone and is incomplete. The sample contains under 850,000 clones, roughly 88% of which appear only once. This sample was also put to use in a study of human thymus T cells.

The specimen sequenced was thymocytes. The receptors originated from a boy in the first two years of life with a congenital heart defect. CDR3s include the opening cysteine and the closing phenylalanine or tryptophan. A D gene is named only where the DNA matches it firmly. Clone size appears in some rows only: once, few, many, or a class for an expanded clone.

DNA | CDR3 | J | size | V | D
TGTGCCAGCAGTACAGGGGTCTACGAGCAGTACTTC | CASSTGVYEQYF | TRBJ2-7 | NA | TRBV14 | TRBD1
TGTGCCAGCAGCGTAGCCCGCTACGAGCAGTACTTC | CASSVARYEQYF | TRBJ2-7 | NA | TRBV11-2 | NA
TGTGCCAGCAGCGTAGAACCCCCTAGCGGGAGAAATGAGCAGTTCTTC | CASSVEPPSGRNEQFF | TRBJ2-1 | once | TRBV9 | TRBD2
TGTGCCAGCAGCTTTTTGGGCAGGGAGTACTTC | CASSFLGREYF | TRBJ2-7 | NA | TRBV7-2 | NA
TGCGCCAGCAGTTTTCGACTAGGTGGGGAGCAGTACTTC | CASSFRLGGEQYF | TRBJ2-7 | NA | TRBV10-2 | NA
TGTGCCAGCAGCCCTTCCCCAATAGCGGTGGGGAGCACAGATACGCAGTATTTT | CASSPSPIAVGSTDTQYF | TRBJ2-3 | once | TRBV7-8 | NA
TGCGCCAGCAGCTTGGATTCGGCAGGGGGCCTCTTTGCCTACGAGCAGTACTTC | CASSLDSAGGLFAYEQYF | TRBJ2-7 | NA | TRBV5-1 | TRBD1
TGCGCCAGCAGCCAAAGAGTCCGGGACACCTACGAGCAGTACTTC | CASSQRVRDTYEQYF | TRBJ2-7 | NA | TRBV4-3 | NA
TGTGCCAGCTCTCTCACTAGCGTGGAGACCCAGTACTTC | CASSLTSVETQYF | TRBJ2-5 | NA | TRBV18 | TRBD2
TGTGCCAGCAGCTTAAGGACAGGAGATCTCAGGGCAGAGACCCAGTACTTC | CASSLRTGDLRAETQYF | TRBJ2-5 | NA | TRBV7-9 | TRBD1
TGTGCCAGCAGTTACTGGACAGGGTACTACGAGCAGTACTTC | CASSYWTGYYEQYF | TRBJ2-7 | once | TRBV6-5 | TRBD1
TGCGCCAGCAGCCAAGTGACGGGGGAGGACGCAAGGTTTAACTATGGCTACACCTTC | CASSQVTGEDARFNYGYTF | TRBJ1-2 | NA | TRBV4-3 | NA
TGCAGCGTTGAAAATGGCTTGTCGAGTAGCGGGCTCAGCTCCTACAATGAGCAGTTCTTC | CSVENGLSSSGLSSYNEQFF | TRBJ2-1 | NA | TRBV29-1 | TRBD2
TGTGCCAGCAGCTCGGTCCCCGAGACTTACGAGCAGTACTTC | CASSSVPETYEQYF | TRBJ2-7 | NA | TRBV7-8 | NA
TGTGCCTGGTTCCCCCAGGGGGGAGTGGTGGAGACCCAGTACTTC | CAWFPQGGVVETQYF | TRBJ2-5 | once | TRBV30 | NA
TGTGCCAGTACCCAGGACAGAACTACCGAGCAGTACTTC | CASTQDRTTEQYF | TRBJ2-7 | once | TRBV19 | NA
TGTGCCAGCAGTGAAGATTTTGGACAGGGACTCAATCAGCCCCAGCATTTT | CASSEDFGQGLNQPQHF | TRBJ1-5 | NA | TRBV2 | TRBD1
TGCGCCAGCAGCGGTCTAGCGGACCAAGAGACCCAGTACTTC | CASSGLADQETQYF | TRBJ2-5 | once | TRBV5-1 | TRBD2
TGTGCCAGCAGCGGGGGGGAAAACACCGGGGAGCTGTTTTTT | CASSGGENTGELFF | TRBJ2-2 | NA | TRBV7-9 | TRBD2
TGTGCCAGCAGTTTGGGGACTAGCGACTACGAGCAGTACTTC | CASSLGTSDYEQYF | TRBJ2-7 | few | TRBV6-6 | TRBD2
TGTGCCTGGAGGGCTAGCGGGAGGGCCGGGGACCTGTATACGCAGTATTTT | CAWRASGRAGDLYTQYF | TRBJ2-3 | NA | TRBV30 | TRBD2
TGTGCCAGCAGCTTAGCGGGACAGACCCCCTACGAGCAGTACTTC | CASSLAGQTPYEQYF | TRBJ2-7 | NA | TRBV7-9 | TRBD1
TGTGCCAGCAGCTTAGATGTAGGGTCCATATTACAGGGTGAAGCTTTCTTT | CASSLDVGSILQGEAFF | TRBJ1-1 | NA | TRBV7-8 | NA
TGTGCCAGCAGAGGAAAAGCGGGAGGCCACAATGAGCAGTTCTTC | CASRGKAGGHNEQFF | TRBJ2-1 | NA | TRBV5-6 | TRBD2
TGTGCCAGCAGATGGGACAGGGAAACTGGAAACACCATATATTTT | CASRWDRETGNTIYF | TRBJ1-3 | NA | TRBV6-5 | TRBD1
TGTGCCAGCAGCAAAGAAAGACTAGCGGGGTGGAATGAGCAGTTCTTC | CASSKERLAGWNEQFF | TRBJ2-1 | NA | TRBV11-2 | TRBD2
TGTGCCAGCAGCTCCAAGAGGCAAACTCCCTACGAGCAGTACTTC | CASSSKRQTPYEQYF | TRBJ2-7 | NA | TRBV11-1 | NA
TGTGCCAGCAAGGAGAGGGAGTGGCAAGAGACCCAGTACTTC | CASKEREWQETQYF | TRBJ2-5 | NA | TRBV7-2 | NA
TGTGCCAGCAGTGAACGGGTCCTATATAGCAATCAGCCCCAGCATTTT | CASSERVLYSNQPQHF | TRBJ1-5 | NA | TRBV6-1 | NA
TGCGCCAGCAGTGTCCCGGGGGTGAACACTGAAGCTTTCTTT | CASSVPGVNTEAFF | TRBJ1-1 | NA | TRBV10-2 | NA
TGTGCCAGCAAATTAAGCGATAGCACAGATACGCAGTATTTT | CASKLSDSTDTQYF | TRBJ2-3 | NA | TRBV14 | NA
TGTGCCAGCAGCCACGGCATTGGCGGGAGGGTCGGGAATGAGCAGTTCTTC | CASSHGIGGRVGNEQFF | TRBJ2-1 | NA | TRBV4-2 | TRBD2
TGTGCCTGGAGTGTACGGACTAGCGGGAGGGCCTCAGTTGAGCAGTTCTTC | CAWSVRTSGRASVEQFF | TRBJ2-1 | few | TRBV30 | TRBD2
TGTGCCATCAGTGAGGGGCCTTCGGCCAGCTTCCCGAGCACCGGGGAGCTGTTTTTT | CAISEGPSASFPSTGELFF | TRBJ2-2 | NA | TRBV10-3 | NA
TGTGCCAGCAGCTTAGGGGCAGGGGGCGCTGAGCAGTACTTC | CASSLGAGGAEQYF | TRBJ2-7 | NA | TRBV7-2 | TRBD1
TGTGCCAGCAGCTTAGTATGGGACAGGATCTACGAGCAGTACTTC | CASSLVWDRIYEQYF | TRBJ2-7 | NA | TRBV11-2 | TRBD1
TGTGCCAGCAGCGAACCGGACAGGGATCGCGATCAGCCCCAGCATTTT | CASSEPDRDRDQPQHF | TRBJ1-5 | NA | TRBV2 | TRBD1
TGTGCCTCCGGACAGGGGGAAGTCGAGCAGTACTTC | CASGQGEVEQYF | TRBJ2-7 | NA | TRBV6-1 | TRBD1
TGTGCCAGCAGTGAGGAACAGGACAGCTCTGGGGCCAACGTCCTGACTTTC | CASSEEQDSSGANVLTF | TRBJ2-6 | NA | TRBV6-1 | NA
TGTGCCAGCAGCTGCGGCAGGGGGCGCGGCACAGATACGCAGTATTTT | CASSCGRGRGTDTQYF | TRBJ2-3 | NA | TRBV5-4 | TRBD1